This T cell receptor (beta chain) comes out of a study of tumor-infiltrating lymphocytes in oesophageal squamous cell carcinoma. TCRdb reprocessed the PCR reads via MiXCR and lists one record per CDR3 protein. The data hold some 14,000 distinct CDR3 sequences, with about 53% observed a single time. Germline V gives CDR1 SGHTA, CDR2 FQGNSA. The length of the CDR3 is 14 residues. The source is a male donor with esophageal squamous cell carcinoma. The V and J genes are TRBV7-2 and TRBJ2-3, with 9 bases identical to TRBD2. The J call may not be correct, given that the DNA end is closer to TRBJ2-7. What was sequenced was esophageal tumor tissue. CDR3 in amino acids: CASSYISGSYEQYF. The CDR3 bases are TGTGCCAGCAGCTATATTAGCGGGAGTTACGAGCAGTACTTC.